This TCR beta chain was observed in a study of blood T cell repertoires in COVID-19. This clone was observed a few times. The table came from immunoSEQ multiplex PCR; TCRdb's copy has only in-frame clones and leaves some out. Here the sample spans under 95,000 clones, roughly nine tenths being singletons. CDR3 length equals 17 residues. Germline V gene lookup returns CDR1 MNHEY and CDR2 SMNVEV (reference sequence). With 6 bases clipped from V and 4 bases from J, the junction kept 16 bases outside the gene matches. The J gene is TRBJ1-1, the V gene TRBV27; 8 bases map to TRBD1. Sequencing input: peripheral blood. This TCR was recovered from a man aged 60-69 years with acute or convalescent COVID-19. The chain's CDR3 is CASSQPGTGRLVTEAFF. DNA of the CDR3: TGTGCCAGCAGCCAACCCGGGACAGGACGCCTTGTCACTGAAGCTTTCTTT.